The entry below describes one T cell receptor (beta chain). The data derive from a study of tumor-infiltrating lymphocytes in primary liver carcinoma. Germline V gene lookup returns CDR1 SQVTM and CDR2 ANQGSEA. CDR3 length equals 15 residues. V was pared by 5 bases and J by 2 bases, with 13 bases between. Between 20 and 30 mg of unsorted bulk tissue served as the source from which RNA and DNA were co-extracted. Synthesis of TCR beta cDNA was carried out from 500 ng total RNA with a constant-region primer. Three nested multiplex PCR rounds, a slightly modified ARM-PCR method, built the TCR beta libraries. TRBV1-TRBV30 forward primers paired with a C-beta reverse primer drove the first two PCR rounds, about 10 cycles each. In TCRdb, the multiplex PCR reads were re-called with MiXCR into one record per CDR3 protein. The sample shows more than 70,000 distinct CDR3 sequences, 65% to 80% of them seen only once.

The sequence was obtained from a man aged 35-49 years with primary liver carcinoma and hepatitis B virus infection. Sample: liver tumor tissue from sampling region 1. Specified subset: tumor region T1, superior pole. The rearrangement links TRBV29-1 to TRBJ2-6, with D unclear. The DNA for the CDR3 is TGCAGCGTTATATCGATGACCCCTGGGGCCAACGTCCTGACTTTC. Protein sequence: CSVISMTPGANVLTF. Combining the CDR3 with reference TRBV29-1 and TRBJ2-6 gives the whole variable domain SAVISQKPSRDICQRGTSLTIQCQVDSQVTMMFWYRQQPGQSLTLIATANQGSEATYESGFVIDKFPISRPNLTFSTLTVSNMSPEDSSIYLCSVISMTPGANVLTFGAGSRLTVL.